This T cell receptor beta chain comes out of a study of blood T cells in healthy people across ages. V was trimmed by 6 bases and J by 3 bases, leaving 11 bases between them. Germline V lookup: CDR1 KGHSH, CDR2 LQKENI. The CDR3 has 13 amino acids. Findings of the study overall: A roughly linear age-dependent decrease characterized TCR beta diversity per million T cells. It was held that the diversity estimates obtained from one million T cells were underestimates.

Then a second PCR, running roughly 6 to 11 cycles, was carried out with a sample-barcoded 5' primer and a J-beta primer mix. Each cDNA molecule was tagged by a template-switch adaptor that had 12 random nucleotides. TCRdb re-analysed the 5' RACE reads in MiXCR, keeping a single row per CDR3 protein. The sample lists hundreds of thousands of distinct CDR3 sequences, over 45% occurring once. As for this clonotype: Its antigen is not known.

Sequencing input: blood. The genes are TRBV18 and TRBJ1-1; D gene ambiguous. This clonotype originated in a man aged 25-45 years in good health. The CDR3 DNA reads as TGTGCCAGCTCGCGTAGGGATGACACTGAAGCTTTCTTT. It codes for CASSRRDDTEAFF.